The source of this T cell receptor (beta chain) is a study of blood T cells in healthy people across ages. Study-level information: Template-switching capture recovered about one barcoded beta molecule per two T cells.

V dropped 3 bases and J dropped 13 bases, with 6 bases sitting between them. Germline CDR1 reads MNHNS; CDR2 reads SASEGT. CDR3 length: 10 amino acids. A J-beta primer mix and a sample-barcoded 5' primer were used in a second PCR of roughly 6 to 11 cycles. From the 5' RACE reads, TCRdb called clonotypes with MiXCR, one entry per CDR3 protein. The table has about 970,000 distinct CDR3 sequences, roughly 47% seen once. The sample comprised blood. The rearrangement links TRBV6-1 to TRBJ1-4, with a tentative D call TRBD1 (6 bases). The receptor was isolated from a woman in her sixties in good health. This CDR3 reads CASSDRGLFF. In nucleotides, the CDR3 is TGTGCCAGCAGTGACAGGGGACTGTTTTTT.